The source of this TCR beta chain is a study of T cell responses to AZD1222 COVID-19 vaccine. CDR3 length: 14 amino acids. Between the trimmed V and J ends, which lost 2 bases and 5 bases, there was a span of 13 bases. The V gene's germline CDR1 is SEHNR and CDR2 FQNEAQ (reference sequence). Generated by immunoSEQ multiplex PCR, the TCRdb table keeps only in-frame clones and is missing some. The sample gives around 100,000 clones, about 90% of which show up once; 15% to 20% is in the top ten. The sequence derives from an adult in good health. The sequences come from peripheral blood, collected on day 0 of AZD1222 vaccination. The genes are TRBV7-9 and TRBJ2-7, with D perhaps TRBD2 (6 bases). For the CDR3, the DNA is TGTGCCAGCAGCTTATCGGGACGCGGGGACGAGCAGTACTTC. It yields the protein CASSLSGRGDEQYF.